This record covers a single T cell receptor beta chain. What it recognizes is unknown. This record belongs to a study of cytomegalovirus exposure and HLA in healthy donors. Study conclusions and caveats: Common viral pathogens seemed, in a later analysis, to connect with several of the most significant clusters. Cytomegalovirus-associated TCR beta chains were listed, numbering roughly 150. Later findings reportedly placed an Asian-associated ancestry cluster below the approximately 670-donor mean for N-insertions.

This PCR relied on a set of 60 Vbeta primers and 13 Jbeta primers. Libraries were prepared by immunoSEQ multiplex PCR; TCRdb keeps only in-frame clonotypes and omits some of them. The sample consists of more than 150,000 clones, more than 85% of them appearing once. The junction had 5 bases not matched to a gene; V was cut back by 5 bases and J by 3 bases. The CDR3 loop spans 15 amino acids. Germline V gene sequence: CDR1 SEHNR, CDR2 FQNEAQ (reference sequence). Source material: PBMCs. The chain carries TRBV7-9 and TRBJ2-3; 10 nucleotides match TRBD2. This sequence was found in a girl under three years old in good health and CMV-seronegative. CDR3: CASSRLAGATDTQYF. In nucleotides, the CDR3 is TGTGCCAGCAGCCGCCTAGCGGGAGCTACAGATACGCAGTATTTT.